A selection of T cell receptor beta chains follows, all from one sample in a study of molecular identifiers for immune sequencing clone quantification. From the PCR reads, TCRdb called clonotypes with MiXCR, one entry per CDR3 protein. The sample lists about 63,000 distinct CDR3 sequences, under 20% seen once, with under 1.5% in the top ten. The sequenced sample was naive CD8+ T cells from blood, with Jurkat cell RNA spiked in. These receptors all stem from a human donor in good health. Some libraries in this study had Jurkat cell RNA spiked in. The CDR3 runs from the conserved cysteine through the conserved F or W. The D gene is left open where the match is weak. Clone sizes are given selectively: once, few, many, or a class where the clone is expanded.

j_gene | abundance | v_gene | len | d_gene | CDR3aa | CDR3nt
TRBJ2-1 | many | TRBV23-1 | 18 | TRBD2 | CASSPGTGTTSGNLEQFF | TGCGCCAGCAGTCCCGGGACAGGGACGACTAGCGGGAACCTTGAGCAGTTCTTC
TRBJ2-5 | many | TRBV3-1 | 16 | . | CASSQDQGPTRQTQYF | TGTGCCAGCAGCCAAGATCAGGGACCCACCAGGCAGACCCAGTACTTC
TRBJ2-1 | many | TRBV4-1 | 16 | . | CASSQVLGSPENEQFF | TGCGCCAGCAGCCAAGTACTCGGGAGCCCAGAGAATGAGCAGTTCTTC
TRBJ2-1 | . | TRBV7-2 | 14 | . | CASSLFTTYNEQFF | TGTGCCAGCAGCTTATTTACAACCTACAATGAGCAGTTCTTC
TRBJ1-1 | many | TRBV4-3 | 13 | . | CASSQVKGTEAFF | TGCGCCAGCAGCCAAGTTAAGGGTACTGAAGCTTTCTTT
TRBJ1-2 | . | TRBV5-1 | 16 | . | CASSFNGQGKGYGYTF | TGCGCCAGCAGCTTCAACGGGCAGGGCAAGGGCTATGGCTACACCTTC
TRBJ1-1 | many | TRBV6-2/TRBV6-3 | 13 | TRBD1 | CASSWGQSTEAFF | TGTGCCAGCAGTTGGGGACAGAGCACTGAAGCTTTCTTT
TRBJ2-2 | few | TRBV10-3 | 17 | TRBD2 | CAISEPGLAGNTGELFF | TGTGCCATCAGTGAGCCCGGACTAGCGGGTAACACCGGGGAGCTGTTTTTT
TRBJ2-1 | . | TRBV6-5 | 19 | . | CASSYSMRAGPPAYNEQFF | TGTGCCAGCAGTTACTCGATGCGTGCGGGACCTCCGGCCTACAATGAGCAGTTCTTC
TRBJ2-7 | . | TRBV12-3/TRBV12-4 | 13 | . | CASSLGQVDEQYF | TGTGCCAGCAGTTTAGGACAGGTGGACGAGCAGTACTTC
TRBJ2-1 | few | TRBV4-1 | 16 | . | CASSQVGGDVGNEQFF | TGCGCCAGCAGCCAAGTAGGTGGGGACGTAGGCAATGAGCAGTTCTTC
TRBJ2-2 | many | TRBV5-6 | 19 | TRBD2 | CASSPINELAGGETGELFF | TGTGCCAGCAGCCCTATAAACGAACTAGCGGGAGGAGAGACCGGGGAGCTGTTTTTT
TRBJ2-6 | few | TRBV7-9 | 16 | TRBD2 | CASSSGTILGANVLTF | TGTGCCAGCAGCTCCGGGACTATATTAGGGGCCAACGTCCTGACTTTC
TRBJ2-7 | many | TRBV6-5 | 15 | . | CASRAETPLYYEQYF | TGTGCCAGCAGAGCCGAGACTCCCCTTTACTACGAGCAGTACTTC
TRBJ1-1 | . | TRBV27 | 13 | . | CASSHLLNTEAFF | TGTGCCAGCAGTCATCTATTGAACACTGAAGCTTTCTTT
TRBJ2-3 | many | TRBV7-9 | 18 | TRBD2 | CASSSGLAGVLGTDTQYF | TGTGCCAGCAGCTCGGGACTAGCGGGAGTATTGGGCACAGATACGCAGTATTTT
TRBJ2-3 | many | TRBV6-1 | 16 | TRBD1 | CASSEWGTENTDTQYF | TGTGCCAGCAGTGAATGGGGGACAGAGAACACAGATACGCAGTATTTT
TRBJ1-5 | many | TRBV27 | 15 | TRBD1 | CASSLDRGGNQPQHF | TGTGCCAGCAGTTTAGACAGGGGGGGTAATCAGCCCCAGCATTTT
TRBJ2-7 | few | TRBV27 | 11 | . | CATTIPREQYF | TGTGCCACCACGATCCCCCGCGAGCAGTACTTC
TRBJ2-2 | . | TRBV7-9 | 13 | . | CASTPEEPGELFF | TGTGCCAGCACCCCCGAAGAGCCCGGGGAGCTGTTTTTT
TRBJ1-5 | . | TRBV7-6 | 16 | . | CASSLGVGNSNQPQHF | TGTGCCAGCAGCTTAGGGGTCGGCAATAGCAATCAGCCCCAGCATTTT
TRBJ2-5 | many | TRBV5-8 | 12 | . | CASRSLQETQYF | TGTGCCAGCAGGAGCCTCCAAGAGACCCAGTACTTC
TRBJ2-1 | many | TRBV1 | 17 | . | CTSSQESLSTGNNEQFF | TGCACCAGCAGCCAAGAAAGCTTGTCGACGGGCAACAATGAGCAGTTCTTC
TRBJ2-7 | many | TRBV5-1 | 14 | . | CASRPWIGVNEQYF | TGCGCCAGCCGACCGTGGATCGGGGTCAACGAGCAGTACTTC
TRBJ2-3 | many | TRBV9 | 13 | . | CASSPHSTDTQYF | TGTGCCAGCAGCCCCCACAGCACAGATACGCAGTATTTT
TRBJ2-7 | many | TRBV5-1 | 19 | TRBD1 | CASSPEVSGTGASSYEQYF | TGCGCCAGCAGCCCCGAAGTTTCCGGGACAGGGGCCTCCTCCTACGAGCAGTACTTC
TRBJ2-5 | many | TRBV7-9 | 16 | TRBD2 | CASSSTSGSDQETQYF | TGTGCCAGCAGCTCGACTAGCGGGAGTGATCAAGAGACCCAGTACTTC
TRBJ2-2 | many | TRBV5-5 | 18 | TRBD2 | CASSLVPASGSKTGELFF | TGTGCCAGCAGCTTGGTCCCCGCTAGCGGGAGTAAAACCGGGGAGCTGTTTTTT
TRBJ2-3 | many | TRBV7-2 | 16 | TRBD2 | CASSPGLAGPSGTQYF | TGTGCCAGCAGCCCGGGACTAGCGGGACCCTCCGGTACGCAGTATTTT
TRBJ2-6 | many | TRBV5-6 | 16 | . | CASSLSVFPGANVLTF | TGTGCCAGCAGCTTGTCGGTATTCCCTGGGGCCAACGTCCTGACTTTC
TRBJ2-7 | . | TRBV27 | 11 | . | CASSYQDEQYF | TGTGCCAGCAGTTACCAGGATGAGCAGTACTTC
TRBJ1-2 | many | TRBV29-1 | 13 | . | CSVDKGLNYGYTF | TGCAGCGTTGATAAGGGCCTTAACTATGGCTACACCTTC
TRBJ2-1 | many | TRBV4-1 | 14 | . | CASSPTYSYNEQFF | TGCGCCAGCAGCCCTACCTACTCCTACAATGAGCAGTTCTTC
TRBJ2-5 | many | TRBV12-3/TRBV12-4 | 16 | TRBD1 | CASSTRDSLPQETQYF | TGTGCCAGCAGTACCCGGGACAGCCTCCCTCAAGAGACCCAGTACTTC
TRBJ2-7 | many | TRBV27 | 14 | . | CASSLSAPNYEQYF | TGTGCCAGCAGTTTATCGGCACCGAACTACGAGCAGTACTTC
TRBJ2-7 | many | TRBV10-3 | 13 | TRBD1 | CAISEGQGYEQYF | TGTGCCATCAGTGAAGGACAGGGCTACGAGCAGTACTTC
TRBJ2-1 | few | TRBV30 | 14 | . | CAWRVLGSGDEQFF | TGTGCCTGGAGGGTGCTGGGGAGCGGCGATGAGCAGTTCTTC
TRBJ2-3 | many | TRBV19 | 16 | . | CASSTLEFPKTDTQYF | TGTGCCAGTAGTACTCTGGAGTTCCCGAAAACAGATACGCAGTATTTT
TRBJ1-4 | many | TRBV18 | 15 | . | CASSNPAATNEKLFF | TGTGCCAGCTCTAACCCAGCCGCAACTAATGAAAAACTGTTTTTT
TRBJ1-1 | many | TRBV6-2/TRBV6-3 | 13 | . | CASSPKWGTEAFF | TGTGCCAGCAGTCCCAAGTGGGGGACTGAAGCTTTCTTT
TRBJ2-2 | once | TRBV27 | 15 | TRBD2 | CAISFGGGWTGELFF | TGTGCCATCAGTTTTGGCGGGGGGTGGACCGGGGAGCTGTTTTTT
TRBJ1-2 | many | TRBV4-1 | 16 | . | CASSQESSGAYYGYTF | TGCGCCAGCAGCCAAGAATCAAGCGGGGCTTACTATGGCTACACCTTC
TRBJ1-2 | . | TRBV30 | 15 | . | CAWSLPRVFDYGYTF | TGTGCCTGGAGCCTTCCCAGGGTATTCGACTATGGCTACACCTTC
TRBJ1-4 | many | TRBV27 | 13 | . | CASSLLLNEKLFF | TGTGCCAGCAGTTTACTGCTTAATGAAAAACTGTTTTTT
TRBJ1-4 | many | TRBV7-9 | 16 | TRBD1 | CASSSSRMTGFEKLFF | TGTGCCAGCAGCTCCTCCCGTATGACAGGGTTTGAAAAACTGTTTTTT
TRBJ2-7 | many | TRBV4-2 | 16 | . | CASSHEGGRDAYEQYF | TGTGCCAGCAGCCACGAAGGGGGGCGGGATGCCTACGAGCAGTACTTC
TRBJ2-1 | . | TRBV27 | 15 | TRBD1 | CASSFGTEAYNEQFF | TGTGCCAGCAGTTTTGGGACAGAGGCCTACAATGAGCAGTTCTTC
TRBJ2-4 | many | TRBV20-1 | 15 | . | CSASHFGLAKNIQYF | TGCAGTGCTAGTCATTTCGGACTAGCCAAAAACATTCAGTACTTC
TRBJ2-7 | many | TRBV30 | 14 | . | CAWRRKGPSYEQYF | TGTGCCTGGAGGAGGAAGGGCCCATCCTACGAGCAGTACTTC
TRBJ2-7 | many | TRBV20-1 | 12 | . | CSAGDNSYEQYF | TGCAGTGCTGGGGACAATTCCTACGAGCAGTACTTC
TRBJ2-3 | many | TRBV2 | 15 | TRBD1 | CASSVSGTGLYTQYF | TGTGCCAGCAGTGTTTCCGGGACAGGTCTATATACGCAGTATTTT
TRBJ2-5 | few | TRBV5-1 | 17 | TRBD1 | CASSLAGTGGWGETQYF | TGCGCCAGCAGCTTGGCAGGAACAGGGGGCTGGGGAGAGACCCAGTACTTC
TRBJ2-2 | many | TRBV28 | 15 | TRBD1 | CASSSGTDYTGELFF | TGTGCCAGCAGCTCCGGGACAGACTACACCGGGGAGCTGTTTTTT
TRBJ2-7 | . | TRBV28 | 14 | . | CASGAGTTSYEQYF | TGTGCCAGTGGAGCGGGTACTACCTCCTACGAGCAGTACTTC
TRBJ2-1 | many | TRBV27 | 14 | . | CASSPLLGYNEQFF | TGTGCCAGCAGCCCATTATTAGGGTACAATGAGCAGTTCTTC
TRBJ2-1 | few | TRBV9 | 16 | TRBD2 | CASSVEKRDAYNEQFF | TGTGCCAGCAGCGTAGAAAAGCGGGATGCCTACAATGAGCAGTTCTTC